Following are 25 T cell receptor beta chains from one sample sequenced in a study of T cells in Graves' hyperthyroidism and ophthalmopathy. Researchers amplified the TCR beta CDR3 regions from RNA transcripts. RT-PCR in the first round (using the HTBI primer set) targeted the TCR CDR3. TCRdb called the multiplex PCR reads again in MiXCR, with one record for every CDR3 protein. Among some 320,000 distinct CDR3 sequences listed, around 13% were seen once. Sequencing input: blood. These receptors came from a woman aged 35 to 49 with Graves' ophthalmopathy.

Comment on this clonotype: A much larger clone sits a single nucleotide away, making a read error possible. This is likely a read error, given that the CDR3 carries no conserved phenylalanine or tryptophan at its end. V and J are TRBV2 and TRBJ1-1; D gene unclear. Looked up from germline, CDR1 is SNHLY and CDR2 is FYNNEI. V lost 2 bases and J lost 4, with 11 bases in between. CDR3 length: 14 amino acids. This chain's CDR3 is CASSERFGSTEAFL. In DNA, the CDR3 is TGTGCCAGCAGTGAAAGGTTCGGCAGCACTGAAGCTTTCCTT.

This clonotype was counted many times. The CDR3 spells CSARVPTGVAQPQHF. CDR3 in DNA: TGCAGTGCTAGAGTTCCCACAGGGGTGGCTCAGCCCCAGCATTTT. The J gene is TRBJ1-5, the V gene TRBV20-1, with TRBD1 matching 7 bases. V dropped 1 base and J dropped 6; count of bases not matched to a gene: 9. The CDR3 sequence is 15 residues long. CDR1 and CDR2 (germline): DFQATT, SNEGSKA (reference sequence).

Many counts were recorded for this clonotype. The gene calls are TRBV5-5 and TRBJ2-7, with 10 bases lining up with TRBD1. V was clipped by 5 bases and J by 6 bases; unmatched bases: 11. The length of the CDR3 is 15 residues. Per germline, CDR1 SGHKS and CDR2 YYEKEE (reference sequence). The CDR3 spells CASSPTGTGVFEQYF. CDR3 bases: TGTGCCAGCAGTCCTACCGGGACAGGGGTGTTCGAGCAGTACTTC. Complete variable domain (other parts from reference TRBV5-5 and TRBJ2-7): DAGVTQSPTHLIKTRGQQVTLRCSPISGHKSVSWYQQVLGQGPQFIFQYYEKEERGRGNFPDRFSARQFPNYSSELNVNALLLGDSALYLCASSPTGTGVFEQYFGPGTRLTVT.

This clonotype was found a few times. The chain couples TRBV29-1 to TRBJ2-7, with no clear D. Germline V lookup: CDR1 SQVTM, CDR2 ANQGSEA. The V gene lost 7 bases and the J gene lost 2 bases, with 18 bases spanning the gap. This CDR3 is 14 amino acids long. In DNA, the CDR3 is TGCAGCGCTGCTAGATGGACCGTAACCTACGAGCAGTACTTC. Protein: CSAARWTVTYEQYF.

This clonotype has only a few counts. A much larger clone lies one base from this, so it may be a read error. The chain carries TRBV27 and TRBJ2-7; TRBD1 matches 9 bases. CDR1 is MNHEY and CDR2 is SMNVEV in the germline V gene (reference sequence). The CDR3 loop spans 14 amino acids. The CDR3 DNA follows: TGTGCCAGCGGTTTTTTGGGACAGGGTTACGAGCAGTACTTC. Translated, it gives CASGFLGQGYEQYF.

The table lists this clonotype with a few counts. This chain joins TRBV9 and TRBJ2-6; D may be TRBD2 (5 bases). The CDR3 loop spans 17 amino acids. CDR1 is SGDLS and CDR2 is YYNGEE in the germline V gene. V lost 2 bases and J lost 0, with 12 bases in between. CDR3 coding DNA: TGTGCCAGCAGCGTTTCGGGGTTTAGCTCTGGGGCCAACGTCCTGACTTTC. This encodes CASSVSGFSSGANVLTF.

This clonotype was observed a handful of times. The chain uses TRBV20-1 and TRBJ2-7, with D uncertain. Germline values: CDR1 DFQATT, CDR2 SNEGSKA (reference sequence). V shed 6 bases and J shed 3 bases, with 21 bases lying between them. This CDR3 region has 15 residues. The CDR3 reads CSANSPGRQLYEQYF. The CDR3 nucleotides read TGCAGTGCCAATTCCCCCGGTAGACAACTCTACGAGCAGTACTTC.

This clonotype was recorded many times. J is TRBJ2-3 and V is TRBV20-1, with a weak D call TRBD1 (6 bases). Germline lookup yields CDR1 DFQATT and CDR2 SNEGSKA (reference sequence). This CDR3 is 14 amino acids long. The V and J ends lost 1 base and 1 base respectively, with 9 bases between them. In DNA form, the CDR3 reads TGCAGTGCTAGAGGGGCAGGGGGCACAGATACGCAGTATTTT. It codes for CSARGAGGTDTQYF.

Only a few counts were recorded for this clonotype. The chain links TRBV4-1 to TRBJ1-2, with TRBD1 identical over 7 bases. CDR3 length: 15 residues. V gave up 2 bases and J gave up 8 bases; unmatched junction bases: 11. Germline V CDR1 and CDR2: MGHRA, YSYEKL. The CDR3 DNA follows: TGCGCCAGCAGCCAAAGGACAGGCGGCATTGGAGGCTACACCTTC. It encodes CASSQRTGGIGGYTF.

The sample holds many counts of this clonotype. The chain is built from TRBV5-1 and TRBJ2-3; the match to TRBD1 covers 8 bases. The length of the CDR3 is 16 residues. CDR1 SGHRS and CDR2 YFSETQ come from the germline V gene. V lost 0 bases to trimming and J lost 5 bases; unmatched junction nucleotides: 8. The chain's CDR3 is CASSLEGRGRGDTQYF. The CDR3 nucleotides read TGCGCCAGCAGCTTGGAAGGCAGGGGGCGAGGAGATACGCAGTATTTT.

This clonotype was seen at least ten times. This chain links TRBV20-1 with TRBJ1-5; possibly TRBD1 for D (5 bases). Germline CDR1 is DFQATT and CDR2 is SNEGSKA (reference sequence). The CDR3 covers 15 residues. Trimming left V 1 base short and J 3 bases short, with 13 bases between. The CDR3 spells CSARGGRASNQPQHF. The DNA of the CDR3 is TGCAGTGCTAGAGGAGGCAGGGCATCCAATCAGCCCCAGCATTTT.

This clonotype was observed a few times. This sequence joins TRBV19 and TRBJ1-5; D is possibly TRBD1 (5 bases). Trimming removed 8 bases at V and 2 bases at J, with 22 bases between. The CDR3 runs to 17 residues. CDR1 is LNHDA and CDR2 is SQIVND in the germline V gene (reference sequence). The CDR3 coding sequence is TGTGCCAGTGAGGACCCCCGGTCTGGGGCCGGCAATCAGCCCCAGCATTTT. Translating it yields CASEDPRSGAGNQPQHF.

This clonotype was seen many times. This chain uses TRBV7-2 with TRBJ2-3, with TRBD2 matching 10 bases. The CDR3 is 15 amino acids. Germline V lookup: CDR1 SGHTA, CDR2 FQGNSA. The junction had 3 bases not matched to a gene; V was cut back by 5 bases and J by 1 base. The CDR3, as DNA: TGTGCCAGCAGCCTTGGACTAGCGGGCACAGATACGCAGTATTTT. Translating gives CASSLGLAGTDTQYF. Full variable domain (missing parts from reference TRBV7-2 and TRBJ2-3): GAGVSQSPSNKVTEKGKDVELRCDPISGHTALYWYRQSLGQGLEFLIYFQGNSAPDKSGLPSDRFSAERTGGSVSTLTIQRTQQEDSAVYLCASSLGLAGTDTQYFGPGTRLTVL.

This clonotype was detected ten times or more. The rearrangement uses TRBV7-2 and TRBJ1-1, with D tentatively TRBD1 (5 bases). The CDR3 has 14 amino acids. The germline V and J ends were trimmed by 3 bases and 1 base, with 9 bases remaining between them. Germline CDR1 reads SGHTA; CDR2 reads FQGNSA. DNA for the CDR3: TGTGCCAGCAGCTTGTTGGGGCCGAACACTGAAGCTTTCTTT. As protein: CASSLLGPNTEAFF.

This clonotype came up many times. The chain couples TRBV6-1 to TRBJ1-1; 9 nucleotides align to TRBD1. This CDR3 is built from 19 residues. The trim removed 6 bases at V and 0 bases at J, leaving 17 bases unmatched. The germline gives CDR1 MNHNS, CDR2 SASEGT. DNA for the CDR3: TGTGCCAGCAGGGGAAGAGGAATCGGGACAGGGCTTTTGAACACTGAAGCTTTCTTT. The encoded protein is CASRGRGIGTGLLNTEAFF.

This clonotype was seen at least ten times. J is TRBJ1-2 and V is TRBV11-2; D is unclear. V dropped 0 bases and J dropped 5 bases, with 10 bases sitting between them. This CDR3 spans 14 amino acids. CDR1 and CDR2 (germline): SGHAT, FQNNGV. In DNA, the CDR3 is TGTGCCAGCAGCTTAGATCTTTTACCGTATGGCTACACCTTC. Protein sequence: CASSLDLLPYGYTF.

In this sample, this clonotype turned up many times. The CDR3 protein is CASSPTTGGTEAFF. CDR3 sequence (DNA): TGTGCCAGCAGCCCAACCACAGGGGGTACTGAAGCTTTCTTT. The chain has TRBV11-2 and TRBJ1-1; 8 bases fit TRBD1. The CDR3 is 14 residues long. V trimming: 5 bases; J trimming: 5 bases; junction bases outside the gene matches: 7. Germline CDR1 SGHAT, CDR2 FQNNGV.

The table lists this clonotype with many counts. J is TRBJ2-7 and V is TRBV20-1, with 8 positions matching TRBD2. The V gene's germline CDR1 is DFQATT and CDR2 SNEGSKA (reference sequence). This CDR3 is 12 amino acids long. Trimming cost V 2 bases and J 6 bases; bases outside gene matches: 3. The CDR3 sequence: CSARPTSGEQYF. CDR3 DNA: TGCAGTGCTAGACCTACTAGCGGCGAGCAGTACTTC.

This clonotype occurred many times. J is TRBJ2-7 and V is TRBV20-1; 13 bases fit TRBD2. CDR1 and CDR2 from the germline V gene are DFQATT and SNEGSKA (reference sequence). Trimming at V came to 3 bases and at J to 7 bases, leaving 3 bases not matched to a gene. This CDR3 spans 13 amino acids. The CDR3: CSARGLAGTEQYF. The CDR3 nucleotides read TGCAGTGCTAGGGGACTAGCGGGAACAGAGCAGTACTTC.

A few counts support this clonotype. The chain is built from TRBV18 and TRBJ1-3; D is ambiguous. Per the germline V gene, CDR1 is KGHSH and CDR2 is LQKENI. Trimming left V 4 bases short and J 0 bases short, with 10 bases between. The CDR3 runs 15 residues. In DNA form, the CDR3 reads TGTGCCAGCTCACGTACAGCCCTCTCTGGAAACACCATATATTTT. Amino acid sequence: CASSRTALSGNTIYF.

This clonotype was recorded many times. The chain is built from TRBV5-5 and TRBJ2-7; D uncertain. Germline lookup yields CDR1 SGHKS and CDR2 YYEKEE (reference sequence). Trimming removed 1 base at V and 3 bases at J, with 14 bases between. The length of the CDR3 is 15 residues. In DNA, the CDR3 is TGTGCCAGCAGCTTGTTTTGGCAGACCAACTACGAGCAGTACTTC. Its protein product is CASSLFWQTNYEQYF.

This clonotype was counted at least ten times. The J gene is TRBJ2-1, the V gene TRBV28, with TRBD2 matching 13 bases. CDR3 length: 14 amino acids. Unmatched junction bases numbered 10, after V lost 10 bases and J lost 10 bases. Germline CDR1 MDHEN, CDR2 SYDVKM. The CDR3 region is CATEGTSGVEEQFF. CDR3 in DNA: TGTGCCACCGAGGGGACTAGCGGGGTAGAAGAGCAGTTCTTC. The full variable domain, completed using reference TRBV28 and TRBJ2-1, is DVKVTQSSRYLVKRTGEKVFLECVQDMDHENMFWYRQDPGLGLRLIYFSYDVKMKEKGDIPEGYSVSREKKERFSLILESASTNQTSMYLCATEGTSGVEEQFFGPGTRLTVL.

This clonotype was found once. The chain employs TRBV10-3 and TRBJ1-5; D gene uncertain. Deletions cut 1 base from V and 9 bases from J, with 10 bases between. Germline V gene lookup returns CDR1 ENHRY and CDR2 SYGVKD. The CDR3 totals 13 residues. DNA of the CDR3: TGTGCCATCAGTGAGTTGGGAGGGTCGCCCCAGCATTTT. Translated: CAISELGGSPQHF.

This clonotype was counted ten times or more. This sequence joins TRBV3-1 and TRBJ1-2; perhaps TRBD1 as D (6 bases). This CDR3 comprises 14 residues. V was cut by 4 bases and J by 4 bases, with 13 bases left in between. CDR1 LGHDT and CDR2 YNNKEL come from the germline V gene (reference sequence). CDR3 sequence: CASSPTRTVYGYTF. CDR3 bases: TGTGCCAGCAGCCCTACCCGGACAGTCTATGGCTACACCTTC.

Many counts were recorded for this clonotype. The chain joins TRBV11-2 to TRBJ2-7, with 9 positions matching TRBD2. Germline CDR1 reads SGHAT; CDR2 reads FQNNGV. The CDR3 sequence is 14 residues long. Germline trimming cut 6 bases from V and 4 bases from J; bases unmatched to any gene: 7. The CDR3 sequence is CASSFSGSLYEQYF. The CDR3 bases are TGTGCCAGCAGTTTTAGCGGGAGCCTTTACGAGCAGTACTTC.